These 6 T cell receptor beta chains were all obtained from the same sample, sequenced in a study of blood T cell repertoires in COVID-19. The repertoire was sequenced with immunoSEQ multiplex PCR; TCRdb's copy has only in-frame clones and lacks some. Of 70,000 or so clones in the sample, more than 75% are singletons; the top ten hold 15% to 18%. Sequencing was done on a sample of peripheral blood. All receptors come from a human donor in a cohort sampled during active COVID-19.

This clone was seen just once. CDR3 loop: CAWGTGKAGYGYTF. DNA for the CDR3: TGTGCCTGGGGGACAGGGAAGGCGGGCTATGGCTACACCTTC. The V and J genes are TRBV30 and TRBJ1-2, with 9 bases fitting TRBD1. This CDR3 has 14 residues. The V gene end was trimmed by 5 bases and the J gene end by 4 bases; junction bases not matched to a gene: 8. The germline V gene encodes CDR1 GTSNPN and CDR2 SVGIG (reference sequence).

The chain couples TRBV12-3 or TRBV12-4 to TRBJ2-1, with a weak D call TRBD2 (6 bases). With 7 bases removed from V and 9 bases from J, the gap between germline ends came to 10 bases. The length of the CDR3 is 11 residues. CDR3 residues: CASKIGSEQFF. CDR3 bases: TGTGCCAGCAAGATCGGGAGTGAGCAGTTCTTC.

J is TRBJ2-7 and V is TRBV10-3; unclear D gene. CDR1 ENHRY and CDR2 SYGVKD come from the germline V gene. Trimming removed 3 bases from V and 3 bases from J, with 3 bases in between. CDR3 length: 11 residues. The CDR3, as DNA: TGTGCCATCAGTGATAGCTACGAGCAGTACTTC. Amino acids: CAISDSYEQYF.

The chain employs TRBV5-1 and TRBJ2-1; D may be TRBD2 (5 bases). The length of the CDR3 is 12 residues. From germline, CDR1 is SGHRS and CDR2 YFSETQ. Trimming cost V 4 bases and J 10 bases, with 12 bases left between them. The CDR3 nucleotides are TGCGCCAGCAGCCTGCCGGGCGGGGAGCAGTTCTTC. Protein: CASSLPGGEQFF.

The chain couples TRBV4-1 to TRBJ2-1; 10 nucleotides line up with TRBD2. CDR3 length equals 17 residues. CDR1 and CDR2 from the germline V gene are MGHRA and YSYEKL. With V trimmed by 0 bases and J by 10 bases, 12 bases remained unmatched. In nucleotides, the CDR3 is TGCGCCAGCAGCCAAGATAGGGCGCTAGCGGGAGTTGACGAGCAGTTCTTC. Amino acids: CASSQDRALAGVDEQFF.

The CDR3 loop is CASSDLGTGVYEQYF. In DNA form, the CDR3 reads TGCGCCAGCAGCGATCTCGGGACAGGGGTCTACGAGCAGTACTTC. This sequence joins TRBV10-1 and TRBJ2-7, with TRBD1 identical over 10 bases. Germline V gene data show CDR1 as WNHNN and CDR2 as SYGVQD (reference sequence). The CDR3 has 15 residues. The V and J ends lost 6 bases and 3 bases, in that order; junction bases with no gene match: 8.